The T cell receptor beta chain described here comes from a study of OX40 agonist ivuxolimab in advanced cancers. Repertoires were generated with immunoSEQ multiplex PCR, while TCRdb's copy carries only in-frame clones and drops some. The sample yields 24,000 or so clones, approximately 91% seen once. At cycle 4 day 1, cycle 7 day 1, and baseline, blood was sampled. Germline V gene lookup returns CDR1 SGDLS and CDR2 YYNGEE. The CDR3 is 15 residues long. J was trimmed by 4 bases and V by 4 bases; bases with no gene match: 7. The sequence was collected from an adult with an advanced solid tumor such as melanoma, head and neck, liver or kidney cancer. V gene TRBV9 combines with J gene TRBJ2-5; 10 bases agree with TRBD1. The sample in question was CD4+ or CD8+ T cells sorted from blood, obtained in a trial of the OX40 agonist ivuxolimab. CDR3 in amino acids: CASSRDRGLLETQYF. CDR3 DNA: TGTGCCAGCAGCCGGGACAGGGGATTATTAGAGACCCAGTACTTC. The complete variable domain, with remaining parts taken from reference TRBV9 and TRBJ2-5, reads DSGVTQTPKHLITATGQRVTLRCSPRSGDLSVYWYQQSLDQGLQFLIQYYNGEERAKGNILERFSAQQFPDLHSELNLSSLELGDSALYFCASSRDRGLLETQYFGPGTRLLVL.